In this sample, the clone carrying this T cell receptor (beta chain) turned up many times. What it binds is not known. The sequence runs out 3 residues before the end of the CDR3; the remainder is reconstructed from the germline J gene. Sequencing used immunoSEQ multiplex PCR; TCRdb keeps in-frame clones, though not all of them. The specimen gives roughly 58,000 clones without singletons; the ten biggest hold 5.4%. V gave up 5 bases and J gave up 7 bases, with 11 bases separating them. The CDR3 is 12 amino acids. The V gene's germline CDR1 is SEHNR and CDR2 FQNEAQ (reference sequence). This entry is derived from a study of T cell clonality in common variable immunodeficiency. Study-wide results and limits: Common variable immunodeficiency TCR beta sequences reportedly had fewer deletions and N-nucleotide insertions.

This receptor was identified in a person aged 18-70 years in good health. V and J are TRBV7-9 and TRBJ1-2; D not resolved. Input material: peripheral blood mononuclear cells. The part of the CDR3 DNA that was read is TGTGCCAGCAGCAAAGATGAAGGTGGC. Protein product: CASSKDEGG. Given in full, the CDR3 is CASSKDEGGYTF.